This passage covers 5 T cell receptor beta chains from one sample sequenced in a study of technical replicates of blood from several donors (dated by TCRdb to about 2017). Receptor libraries were prepared by the immunoSEQ multiplex PCR assay. TCRdb took over this immuneACCESS table, retaining in-frame rearrangements with V and J assigned. Such tables are incomplete; in checked studies, under half of the missing clones stem from an unresolved V gene, and the remainder is unexplained. For this sample the table gives 85,000 to 100,000 clones, of which approximately 96% were detected only once. Approximately 0.2% of the sample is taken by the ten largest. The sample taken for sequencing was T cells isolated from PBMCs. All receptors come from a human donor in good health.

This sequence joins TRBV6-4 and TRBJ1-5; 9 bases map to TRBD1. The J segment lost 6 bases and the V segment lost 3 bases, leaving 3 bases of the junction unmatched. CDR1 MRHNA and CDR2 SNTAGT come from the germline V gene. The CDR3 length is 14 residues. The CDR3 sequence is CASSERTGVQPQHF. For the CDR3, the DNA is TGTGCCAGCAGTGAGAGGACAGGGGTTCAGCCCCAGCATTTT.

The V call is TRBV6-1, the J call TRBJ1-4; possibly TRBD1 for D (5 bases). Germline loops: CDR1 MNHNS, CDR2 SASEGT. The CDR3 consists of 15 residues. V lost 6 bases and J lost 0, with 11 bases in between. CDR3 sequence (DNA): TGTGCCAGCAGCTTACGGGGGGCAACTAATGAAAAACTGTTTTTT. Translated: CASSLRGATNEKLFF.

The rearrangement joins TRBV2 to TRBJ2-7; perhaps TRBD2 as D (7 bases). Trimming shortened V by 10 bases and J by 3 bases, and 13 bases separated the two germline ends. The CDR3 runs 12 residues. Germline CDR1 is SNHLY and CDR2 is FYNNEI. CDR3 sequence reads: CATGGASYEQYF. As DNA, the CDR3 is TGTGCCACTGGGGGGGCCAGCTACGAGCAGTACTTC. The full variable domain, completed using reference TRBV2 and TRBJ2-7, is EPEVTQTPSHQVTQMGQEVILRCVPISNHLYFYWYRQILGQKVEFLVSFYNNEISEKSEIFDDQFSVERPDGSNFTLKIRSTKLEDSAMYFCATGGASYEQYFGPGTRLTVT.

V gene TRBV9 combines with J gene TRBJ2-1; D gene unclear. This CDR3 contains 14 residues. In germline, CDR1 is SGDLS, CDR2 YYNGEE. The V and J ends lost 3 bases and 8 bases respectively, with 15 bases between them. This chain's CDR3 is CASSASPLPDEQFF. The CDR3, as DNA: TGTGCCAGCAGCGCCTCCCCCCTTCCGGATGAGCAGTTCTTC. Filled out from reference TRBV9 and TRBJ2-1, the complete variable domain reads DSGVTQTPKHLITATGQRVTLRCSPRSGDLSVYWYQQSLDQGLQFLIQYYNGEERAKGNILERFSAQQFPDLHSELNLSSLELGDSALYFCASSASPLPDEQFFGPGTRLTVL.

The chain is built from TRBV27 and TRBJ2-7, with a possible D match to TRBD1 (5 bases). With 3 bases removed from V and 6 bases from J, the gap between germline ends came to 12 bases. Looked up from germline, CDR1 is MNHEY and CDR2 is SMNVEV (reference sequence). The CDR3 has 13 amino acids. This chain's CDR3 is CASSLPSQGEQYF. CDR3 nucleotide sequence: TGTGCCAGCAGTTTGCCATCGCAGGGCGAGCAGTACTTC.